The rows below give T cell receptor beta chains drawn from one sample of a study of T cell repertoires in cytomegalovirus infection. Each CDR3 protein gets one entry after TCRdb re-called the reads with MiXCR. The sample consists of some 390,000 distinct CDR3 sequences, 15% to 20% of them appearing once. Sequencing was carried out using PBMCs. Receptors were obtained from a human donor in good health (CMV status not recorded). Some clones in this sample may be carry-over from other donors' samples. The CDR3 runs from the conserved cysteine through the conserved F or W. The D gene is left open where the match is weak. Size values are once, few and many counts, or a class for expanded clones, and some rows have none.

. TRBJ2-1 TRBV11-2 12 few CASSSDFYEQFF TGTGCCAGCAGCTCGGACTTTTATGAGCAGTTCTTC
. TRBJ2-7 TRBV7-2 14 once CASSPAARSYEQYF TGTGCCAGCAGCCCCGCCGCGAGGAGCTACGAGCAGTACTTC
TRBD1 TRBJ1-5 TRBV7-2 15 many CASSLWGTANQPQHF TGTGCCAGCAGCTTATGGGGGACAGCAAATCAGCCCCAGCATTTT
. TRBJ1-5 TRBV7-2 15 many CASSHTDSPIIPQHF TGTGCCAGCAGCCATACGGACAGCCCGATCATACCCCAGCATTTT
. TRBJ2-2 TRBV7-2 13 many CASSSRVGGELFF TGTGCCAGCAGTTCCCGGGTCGGCGGGGAGCTGTTTTTT
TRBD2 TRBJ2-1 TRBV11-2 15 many CASSVGLAGYNEQFF TGTGCCAGCAGCGTTGGACTAGCGGGATATAATGAGCAGTTCTTC
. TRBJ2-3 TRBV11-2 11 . CASSEGTSQYF TGTGCCAGCAGCGAAGGAACATCGCAGTATTTT
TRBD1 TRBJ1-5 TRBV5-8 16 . CASGRRTGTWNQPQHF TGTGCCAGCGGAAGGCGGACAGGGACGTGGAATCAGCCCCAGCATTTT
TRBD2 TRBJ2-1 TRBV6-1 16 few CASSEVAGGAYNEQFF TGTGCCAGCAGTGAAGTGGCGGGGGGCGCTTACAATGAGCAGTTCTTC
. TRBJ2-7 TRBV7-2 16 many CASSPRQFPYSYEQYF TGTGCCAGCAGCCCAAGACAGTTCCCTTACTCCTACGAGCAGTACTTC
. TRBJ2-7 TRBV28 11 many CASSFLYEQYF TGTGCCAGCAGTTTCCTATACGAGCAGTACTTC
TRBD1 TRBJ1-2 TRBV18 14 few CASSPQGATNGYTF TGTGCCAGCTCGCCACAGGGGGCGACGAATGGCTACACCTTC
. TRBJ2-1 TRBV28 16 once CASRLYGTPLRNELFF TGTGCCAGCAGGCTCTACGGGACCCCCCTCCGCAATGAGCTGTTCTTC
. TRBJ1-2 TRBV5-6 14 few CASSWSEDRYGYTF TGTGCCAGCAGCTGGAGTGAAGACAGATATGGCTACACCTTC
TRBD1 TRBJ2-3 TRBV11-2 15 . CASSLTGGASSTQYF TGTGCCAGCAGCTTAACAGGGGGCGCGAGTAGCACGCAGTATTTT
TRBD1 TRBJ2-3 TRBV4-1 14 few CASTQQGATDTQYF TGCGCCAGCACACAACAGGGGGCAACAGATACGCAGTATTTT
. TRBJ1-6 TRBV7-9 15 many CASSLEETGPEPLHF TGTGCCAGCAGCTTGGAGGAGACAGGCCCCGAACCCCTCCACTTT
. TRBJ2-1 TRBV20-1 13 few CSGEAGHYNEQFF TGCAGCGGAGAAGCGGGACACTACAATGAGCAGTTCTTC
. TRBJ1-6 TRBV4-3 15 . CASSQDRWNNSPLHF TGCGCCAGCAGCCAAGATAGGTGGAATAATTCACCCCTCCACTTT
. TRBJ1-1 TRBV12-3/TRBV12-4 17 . CASSLEPGQGYGPEAFF TGTGCCAGCAGTTTGGAACCGGGACAAGGGTACGGACCTGAAGCTTTCTTT
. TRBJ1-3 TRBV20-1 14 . CSAVSGSSGNTIYF TGCAGTGCTGTCTCCGGATCCTCTGGAAACACCATATATTTT
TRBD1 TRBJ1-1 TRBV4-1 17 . CASSPGTGKVANTEAFF TGCGCCAGCAGTCCCGGGACAGGAAAAGTAGCGAACACTGAAGCTTTCTTT
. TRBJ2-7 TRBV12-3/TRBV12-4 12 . CASSRDGGEQYF TGTGCCAGCAGTCGGGACGGCGGGGAGCAGTACTTC
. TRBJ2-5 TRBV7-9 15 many CASRGTLGQLETQYF TGTGCCAGCAGAGGAACACTAGGTCAACTGGAGACCCAGTACTTC
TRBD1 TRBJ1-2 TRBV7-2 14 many CASSLQGAIGGYTF TGTGCCAGCAGCCTACAGGGGGCTATTGGTGGCTACACCTTC
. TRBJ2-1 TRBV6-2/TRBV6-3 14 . CASSYGGPYNEQFF TGTGCCAGCAGTTACGGGGGGCCCTACAATGAGCAGTTCTTC
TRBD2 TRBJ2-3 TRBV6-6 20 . CASSYLTSGVTTALTDTQYF TGTGCCAGCAGTTACCTCACTAGCGGGGTCACAACCGCGTTAACAGATACGCAGTATTTT
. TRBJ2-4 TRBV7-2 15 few CASSLWMDTKNIQYF TGTGCCAGCAGCTTGTGGATGGACACGAAAAACATTCAGTACTTC
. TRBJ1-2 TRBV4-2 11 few CASSHGGGRTF TGTGCCAGCAGCCACGGTGGGGGTCGCACCTTC
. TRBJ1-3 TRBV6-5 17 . CASSPQMVWDSGNTIYF TGTGCCAGCAGTCCCCAGATGGTGTGGGATTCTGGAAACACCATATATTTT
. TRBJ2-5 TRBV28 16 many CASRPRTDWYQETQYF TGTGCCAGCAGACCCCGGACAGACTGGTACCAAGAGACCCAGTACTTC
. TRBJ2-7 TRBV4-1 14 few CASSQVGVSYEQYF TGCGCCAGCAGCCAAGTTGGGGTTTCCTACGAGCAGTACTTC
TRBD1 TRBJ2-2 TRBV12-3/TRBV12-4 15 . CASNLGDSYTGELFF TGTGCCAGCAACTTAGGGGACAGTTACACCGGGGAGCTGTTTTTT
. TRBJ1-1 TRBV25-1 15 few CASSEFGGRNTEAFF TGTGCCAGCAGTGAATTTGGGGGGAGGAACACTGAAGCTTTCTTT
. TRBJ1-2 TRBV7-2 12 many CASSFSNYGYTF TGTGCCAGCAGCTTTTCAAACTATGGCTACACCTTC
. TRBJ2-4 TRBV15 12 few CATSNPGDIQYF TGTGCCACCAGCAACCCTGGGGACATTCAGTACTTC
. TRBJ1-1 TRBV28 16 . CASSSFEPGLRAEAFF TGTGCCAGCAGTTCTTTCGAACCGGGACTTAGAGCTGAAGCTTTCTTT
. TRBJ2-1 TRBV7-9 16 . CASSQASGKNYNEQFF TGTGCCAGCAGCCAAGCCAGCGGTAAAAACTACAATGAGCAGTTCTTC
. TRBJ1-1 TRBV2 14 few CASSPDRSRTEAFF TGTGCCAGCAGTCCCGACAGGAGTCGTACTGAAGCTTTCTTT
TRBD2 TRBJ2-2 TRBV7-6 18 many CASSLLSSGRLSSGELFF TGTGCCAGCAGCTTACTATCTAGCGGGAGGTTAAGCAGCGGGGAGCTGTTTTTT
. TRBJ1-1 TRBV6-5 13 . CASRKNEGGEAFF TGTGCCAGCAGGAAAAATGAGGGGGGTGAAGCTTTCTTT
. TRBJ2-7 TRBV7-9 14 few CASSLAVTSYEQYF TGTGCCAGCAGCTTAGCCGTTACCTCCTACGAGCAGTACTTC
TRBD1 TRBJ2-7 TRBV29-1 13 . CSARDRGRSQLYF TGCAGCGCCCGGGACAGGGGCCGCTCTCAACTGTACTTC
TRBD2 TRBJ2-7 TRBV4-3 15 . CASSQGAGVDYEQYF TGCGCCAGCAGCCAAGGAGCGGGAGTCGACTACGAGCAGTACTTC
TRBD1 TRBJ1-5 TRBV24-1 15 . CATSKGQGVNQPQHF TGTGCCACCAGTAAGGGACAGGGGGTTAATCAGCCCCAGCATTTT
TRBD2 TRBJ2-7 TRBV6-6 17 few CASSYNAGDLGSYEQYF TGTGCCAGCAGTTACAATGCGGGAGACCTCGGATCCTACGAGCAGTACTTC
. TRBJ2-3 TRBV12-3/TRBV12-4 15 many CASSLAPTTTDTQYF TGTGCCAGCAGTTTAGCGCCCACTACCACAGATACGCAGTATTTT